A selection of T cell receptor beta chains follows, all from one sample in a study of beta chain features in type 1 diabetes. Using immunoSEQ multiplex PCR, the repertoire was profiled, and TCRdb retains in-frame clones only, with some absent. The data show 300,000 to 400,000 clones, 11% seen once. Sequenced material: naive CD4+ T cells from blood. The source of these receptors is a woman aged 25-40 years in good health. CDR3s include the opening cysteine and the closing phenylalanine or tryptophan. A D gene is named only where the DNA matches it firmly. Clone size, where shown, is once, few, many, or a class for clones that have expanded.

V: TRBV6-6; length: 13; D: TRBD1; J: TRBJ2-5; size: -; DNA: TGTGCCAGCACCGGACAGGGGCAAGAGACCCAGTACTTC; CDR3: CASTGQGQETQYF
V: TRBV7-9; length: 14; D: -; J: TRBJ1-1; size: few; DNA: TGTGCCAGCAGCAAACAGGGTGCGGACACTGAAGCTTTCTTT; CDR3: CASSKQGADTEAFF
V: TRBV18; length: 14; D: -; J: TRBJ2-7; size: few; DNA: TGTGCCAGCTCACCGAACGGAGCCAACAACGAGCAGTACTTC; CDR3: CASSPNGANNEQYF
V: TRBV29-1; length: 13; D: TRBD2; J: TRBJ2-2; size: few; DNA: TGCAGCGTTGAAAGGACTAGTTCCGGGGAGCTGTTTTTT; CDR3: CSVERTSSGELFF
V: TRBV7-9; length: 13; D: -; J: TRBJ2-4; size: few; DNA: TGTGCCAGCAGCGGGGGGACCAAAAACATTCAGTACTTC; CDR3: CASSGGTKNIQYF
V: TRBV10-3; length: 16; D: TRBD2; J: TRBJ2-3; size: few; DNA: TGTGCCATCACGGTAGCGGGAGGCTTTAGCACAGATACGCAGTATTTT; CDR3: CAITVAGGFSTDTQYF
V: TRBV18; length: 14; D: TRBD1; J: TRBJ2-7; size: -; DNA: TGTGCCAGCTCACCACGACAGGGGGAGCGCGAGCAGTACTTC; CDR3: CASSPRQGEREQYF
V: TRBV5-1; length: 14; D: -; J: TRBJ1-2; size: few; DNA: TGCGCCAGCAGCCTGGGGGGCGGTGGATATGGCTACACCTTC; CDR3: CASSLGGGGYGYTF
V: TRBV27; length: 15; D: -; J: TRBJ2-3; size: -; DNA: TGTGCCAGCACCGCCTGGGGGACAAGCACAGATACGCAGTATTTT; CDR3: CASTAWGTSTDTQYF
V: TRBV4-2; length: 17; D: TRBD2; J: TRBJ2-2; size: -; DNA: TGTGCCAGCAGCCAAGTTGGACTAGCGGAGGGCACCGGGGAGCTGTTTTTT; CDR3: CASSQVGLAEGTGELFF
V: TRBV18; length: 14; D: -; J: TRBJ2-3; size: -; DNA: TGTGCCAGCTCACCACAGGGAGAGACAGATACGCAGTATTTT; CDR3: CASSPQGETDTQYF
V: TRBV28; length: 17; D: -; J: TRBJ1-5; size: -; DNA: TGTGCCAGCAGTTTATCGGCAAGGGGGAGTGAGAATCAGCCCCAGCATTTT; CDR3: CASSLSARGSENQPQHF
V: TRBV7-9; length: 12; D: -; J: TRBJ1-4; size: -; DNA: TGTGCCAGCAGCTTAGCGCGCGAAAAACTGTTTTTT; CDR3: CASSLAREKLFF
V: TRBV27; length: 15; D: -; J: TRBJ2-1; size: few; DNA: TGTGCCAGCAGTTTAGGGGCAGGGGCCCGCAATGAGCAGTTCTTC; CDR3: CASSLGAGARNEQFF
V: TRBV18; length: 15; D: TRBD1; J: TRBJ1-4; size: once; DNA: TGTGCCAGCTCACCACGGGACAGGGGTTTTGAAAAACTGTTTTTT; CDR3: CASSPRDRGFEKLFF
V: TRBV2; length: 14; D: -; J: TRBJ1-5; size: few; DNA: TGTGCCAGCAGTGACTCAGGGGCTAGGCAGCCCCAGCATTTT; CDR3: CASSDSGARQPQHF
V: TRBV7-3; length: 18; D: TRBD2; J: TRBJ2-7; size: few; DNA: TGTGCCAGCAGCTTGCAGCCCACGGGACTAGCGGGATTACACGAGCAGTACTTC; CDR3: CASSLQPTGLAGLHEQYF
V: TRBV19; length: 17; D: TRBD2; J: TRBJ2-2; size: few; DNA: TGTGCCAGTACCGGACTAGCGGGAGCGCCGGACACCGGGGAGCTGTTTTTT; CDR3: CASTGLAGAPDTGELFF
V: TRBV9; length: 14; D: -; J: TRBJ2-3; size: few; DNA: TGTGCCAGCAGCCCATTGGGGACTACAGATACGCAGTATTTT; CDR3: CASSPLGTTDTQYF
V: TRBV10-3; length: 13; D: -; J: TRBJ1-1; size: few; DNA: TGTGCCATCAGTGAGGAGGAGAACACTGAAGCTTTCTTT; CDR3: CAISEEENTEAFF
V: TRBV28; length: 14; D: TRBD1; J: TRBJ1-5; size: -; DNA: TGTGCCAGCAGTATCACAGGGGGGTATCAGCCCCAGCATTTT; CDR3: CASSITGGYQPQHF
V: TRBV9; length: 13; D: -; J: TRBJ2-1; size: -; DNA: TGTGCCAGCAGCGTTCCGCCCGCGGGTGAGCAGTTCTTC; CDR3: CASSVPPAGEQFF
V: TRBV6-5; length: 14; D: -; J: TRBJ2-5; size: -; DNA: TGTGCCAGCAGTTACGGTCCCACTCAAGAGACCCAGTACTTC; CDR3: CASSYGPTQETQYF
V: TRBV7-6; length: 16; D: -; J: TRBJ2-5; size: few; DNA: TGTGCCAGCAGGCGAACGACGGAATACTGGGAGGAGACCCAGTACTTC; CDR3: CASRRTTEYWEETQYF
V: TRBV7-7; length: 15; D: TRBD2; J: TRBJ2-1; size: -; DNA: TGTGCTAGCAGCTTACTGACTAGCGGACGGGATGAGCAGTTCTTC; CDR3: CASSLLTSGRDEQFF
V: TRBV29-1; length: 14; D: TRBD2; J: TRBJ2-3; size: few; DNA: TGCAGCGTTGATCGACTAGCGGGTTTTGATACGCAGTATTTT; CDR3: CSVDRLAGFDTQYF
V: TRBV7-9; length: 13; D: -; J: TRBJ2-2; size: -; DNA: TGTGCCAGCAGCTTAGAGCCCACCGGGGAGCTGTTTTTT; CDR3: CASSLEPTGELFF
V: TRBV10-3; length: 17; D: TRBD1; J: TRBJ1-1; size: few; DNA: TGTGCCATCAGTGGGAAAGGAACAGGGGTGGAAGACACTGAAGCTTTCTTT; CDR3: CAISGKGTGVEDTEAFF
V: TRBV4-1; length: 16; D: -; J: TRBJ1-4; size: few; DNA: TGCGCCAGCAGCCAAGCCCGGGGTGCAACTAATGAAAAACTGTTTTTT; CDR3: CASSQARGATNEKLFF
V: TRBV5-1; length: 13; D: -; J: TRBJ2-1; size: few; DNA: TGCGCCAGCAGCTTGGCGGGTCAGAATGAGCAGTTCTTC; CDR3: CASSLAGQNEQFF
V: TRBV5-1; length: 14; D: TRBD2; J: TRBJ2-7; size: few; DNA: TGCGCCAGCAGCGAGGGGACTAGCGGGCGAGAGCAGTACTTC; CDR3: CASSEGTSGREQYF